This T cell receptor beta chain originates from a study of blood T cell repertoires in COVID-19. The CDR3 contains 13 residues. CDR1 SGHNT and CDR2 YYREEE come from the germline V gene (reference sequence). Losses at the gene ends were 5 bases for V and 5 bases for J; bases not matched to a gene: 1. Assay used: immunoSEQ multiplex PCR; TCRdb lists only in-frame clones, some missing. Among 75,000 to 90,000 clones listed, just under 85% were seen once. V gene TRBV5-4 combines with J gene TRBJ2-3, with 11 positions matching TRBD2. The sequence derives from an older man with active or convalescent COVID-19. Source material: peripheral blood. The CDR3 bases are TGTGCCAGCAGTGGACTAGCGGGAGATACGCAGTATTTT. Its protein is CASSGLAGDTQYF.